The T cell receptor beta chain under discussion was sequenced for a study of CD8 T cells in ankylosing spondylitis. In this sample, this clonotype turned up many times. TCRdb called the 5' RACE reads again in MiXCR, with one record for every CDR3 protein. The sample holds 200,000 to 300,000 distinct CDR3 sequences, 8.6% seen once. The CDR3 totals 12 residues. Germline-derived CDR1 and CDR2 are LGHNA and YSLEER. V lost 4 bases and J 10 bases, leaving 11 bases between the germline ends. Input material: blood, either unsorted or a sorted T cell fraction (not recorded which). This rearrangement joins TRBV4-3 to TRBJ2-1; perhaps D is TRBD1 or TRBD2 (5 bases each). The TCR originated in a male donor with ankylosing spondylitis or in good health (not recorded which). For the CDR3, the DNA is TGCGCCAGCAGCCGAGGGGTTTCGGAGCAGTTCTTC. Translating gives CASSRGVSEQFF.